The 8 T cell receptor beta chains below were found in one sample sequenced in a study of T cells in Graves' hyperthyroidism and ophthalmopathy. RNA transcripts were the template for amplifying TCR beta CDR3 regions. An initial round of RT-PCR targeting the TCR CDR3 relied on the HTBI primer set. One entry per CDR3 protein, called by TCRdb with MiXCR from the multiplex PCR reads. The data contain about 640,000 distinct CDR3 sequences, roughly 46% of them singletons. The sample was peripheral blood or thyroid tissue (not recorded which). These receptors came from an adult man with Graves' disease, either hyperthyroidism or ophthalmopathy (not recorded which).

This clonotype was seen at least ten times. This chain uses TRBV25-1 with TRBJ2-7; D gene ambiguous. The CDR3 contains 14 residues. Per germline, CDR1 MGHDK and CDR2 SYGVNS. The ends were cut back, 1 base at V and 7 bases at J, with 14 bases in the middle. CDR3 sequence: CASSEWRLAGEQYF. In DNA, the CDR3 is TGTGCCAGCAGTGAATGGCGTCTCGCCGGGGAGCAGTACTTC.

In its sample, this clonotype was seen many times. V gene TRBV7-9 combines with J gene TRBJ2-7, with a possible D match to TRBD2 (5 bases). Trimming pared 0 bases from V and 4 bases from J, leaving 10 bases between. This CDR3 region has 14 residues. Germline CDR1 and CDR2: SEHNR and FQNEAQ (reference sequence). CDR3: CASSLAQRTYEQYF. Here the CDR3 DNA reads TGTGCCAGCAGCTTAGCCCAGCGGACTTACGAGCAGTACTTC.

The V and J genes are TRBV7-9 and TRBJ1-6, with TRBD1 matching over 8 bases. The CDR3 is 18 residues long. V lost 2 bases and J lost 1; bases outside the gene matches: 7. Germline V gene lookup returns CDR1 SEHNR and CDR2 FQNEAQ (reference sequence). For the CDR3, the DNA is TGTGCCAGCAGCTTATTCTCCCAGGGGGCTTCCTATAATTCACCCCTCCACTTT. It specifies CASSLFSQGASYNSPLHF. Filled out from reference TRBV7-9 and TRBJ1-6, the complete variable domain reads DTGVSQNPRHKITKRGQNVTFRCDPISEHNRLYWYRQTLGQGPEFLTYFQNEAQLEKSRLLSDRFSAERPKGSFSTLEIQRTEQGDSAMYLCASSLFSQGASYNSPLHFGNGTRLTVT.

The J gene is TRBJ1-3, the V gene TRBV6-6; no definite D call. This CDR3 comprises 15 residues. V shed 5 bases and J shed 0 bases, with 11 bases lying between them. The germline V gene has CDR1 MNHNY and CDR2 SVGAGI (reference sequence). The CDR3 DNA reads TGTGCCAGCAGTGAAGTCGGCAGCTCTGGAAACACCATATATTTT. Translated, it gives CASSEVGSSGNTIYF.

The chain uses TRBV7-9 and TRBJ1-6, with 9 bases fitting TRBD1. Germline V gene lookup returns CDR1 SEHNR and CDR2 FQNEAQ (reference sequence). The CDR3 spans 15 residues. With 5 bases clipped from V and 8 bases from J, the junction kept 7 bases outside the gene matches. CDR3 bases: TGTGCCAGCAGCCAAGGGGGACAGGGTTATTCACCCCTCCACTTT. Protein sequence: CASSQGGQGYSPLHF.

This clonotype was recorded many times. V is TRBV2 and J is TRBJ1-5, with a possible D match to TRBD1 (5 bases). The V and J ends lost 6 bases and 2 bases respectively, with 14 bases between them. This CDR3 is built from 15 residues. Germline values: CDR1 SNHLY, CDR2 FYNNEI. The CDR3, as DNA: TGTGCCAGCAGCTTGGGGACCCTGGGCAATCAGCCCCAGCATTTT. Residues: CASSLGTLGNQPQHF.

To note about this clonotype: Being one base from a much bigger clone, this may be a read error. The gene calls are TRBV7-2 and TRBJ1-2; TRBD1 agrees at 11 bases. This CDR3 spans 15 amino acids. CDR1 is SGHTA, CDR2 FQGNSA, per germline. CDR3 DNA: TGTGCCGGCAGCTTATCTGGACAGGGGGCGTTTGGCTACACCTTC. The encoded protein is CAGSLSGQGAFGYTF.

The J gene is TRBJ1-1, the V gene TRBV2; D gene ambiguous. CDR3 length: 17 residues. The germline V gene encodes CDR1 SNHLY and CDR2 FYNNEI. V lost 8 bases to trimming and J lost 5 bases, with 27 bases between them. As DNA, the CDR3 is TGTGCCAGCGCCGCCCCAGGTGGCTCTCTCTGGGGAACTGAAGCTTTCTTT. Translation gives CASAAPGGSLWGTEAFF.